The next 25 T cell receptor beta chains were all read from a single sample in a study of shared clonotypes between healthy human individuals. The assay was immunoSEQ multiplex PCR, and TCRdb's table has in-frame clones only and misses some. The table records about 1 million clones, about 75% of them present only once. Sequencing was performed on memory CD4+ T cells sorted from blood. Subset reported: CD45RA-negative fraction. The source of these receptors is a man in his late teens or twenties in good health.

CDR3 bases: TGCGCCAGCAGCCCCCGCGTAGGGGTCTCCTACGAGCAGTACTTC. Its protein is CASSPRVGVSYEQYF. The J gene is TRBJ2-7, the V gene TRBV4-1; weak D call: TRBD1 (5 bases). This CDR3 spans 15 amino acids. From germline, CDR1 is MGHRA and CDR2 YSYEKL. Trimming left V 4 bases short and J 0 bases short, with 13 bases between.

The chain uses TRBV4-3 and TRBJ2-7; D is ambiguous. Germline CDR1 and CDR2: LGHNA and YSLEER. The CDR3 runs 14 residues. Trimming shortened V by 2 bases and J by 6 bases, and 14 bases separated the two germline ends. The CDR3 reads CASSQNLLRGEQYF. In DNA, the CDR3 is TGCGCCAGCAGCCAAAACCTACTCCGTGGCGAGCAGTACTTC.

This sequence joins TRBV7-8 and TRBJ1-3; D unclear. V lost 4 bases, J lost 1 base, and 8 bases lay in between. This CDR3 is 14 amino acids long. Germline V gene data show CDR1 as SGHVS and CDR2 as FQNEAQ. This CDR3 is CASSSYTSGNTIYF. The DNA of the CDR3 is TGTGCCAGCAGCTCGTACACTTCTGGAAACACCATATATTTT.

The gene calls are TRBV7-9 and TRBJ1-6, with 9 bases that match TRBD1. Unmatched junction bases numbered 5, after V lost 3 bases and J lost 8 bases. CDR3 length: 15 residues. CDR1 is SEHNR and CDR2 is FQNEAQ in the germline V gene (reference sequence). CDR3 nucleotides: TGTGCCAGCAGCTTCCGGGACAGGGTATATTCACCCCTCCACTTT. This gives the protein CASSFRDRVYSPLHF.

V and J are TRBV7-2 and TRBJ1-5; perhaps TRBD1 as D (5 bases). Germline V lookup: CDR1 SGHTA, CDR2 FQGNSA. Deletions cut 5 bases from V and 2 bases from J, with 16 bases between. The CDR3 extends over 16 amino acids. The CDR3, as DNA: TGTGCCAGCAGCCCCCCCGGGCAGGGTGGCAATCAGCCCCAGCATTTT. It yields the protein CASSPPGQGGNQPQHF.

The chain is built from TRBV7-9 and TRBJ2-3, with 9 bases lining up with TRBD2. Looked up from germline, CDR1 is SEHNR and CDR2 is FQNEAQ (reference sequence). CDR3 length: 15 residues. V was clipped by 5 bases and J by 7 bases; unmatched bases: 10. The CDR3, as DNA: TGTGCCAGCAGCGCCTCTGGCGGGAGGGGGTATACGCAGTATTTT. Translation gives CASSASGGRGYTQYF.

The genes are TRBV5-4 and TRBJ1-3; weak D call: TRBD1 (6 bases). CDR1 and CDR2 (germline): SGHNT, YYREEE (reference sequence). The CDR3 has 14 residues. V was clipped by 4 bases and J by 2 bases, with 10 bases between them. The chain's CDR3 is CASSPTGTGNTIYF. In DNA, the CDR3 is TGTGCCAGCAGCCCCACAGGGACTGGAAACACCATATATTTT.

V gene TRBV4-1 combines with J gene TRBJ2-1, with 10 bases that match TRBD1. The junction had 5 bases not matched to a gene; V was cut back by 5 bases and J by 4 bases. This CDR3 has 15 amino acids. Germline CDR1 MGHRA, CDR2 YSYEKL. The chain's CDR3 is CASSRQGAIYNEQFF. The DNA for the CDR3 is TGCGCCAGCAGCAGACAGGGGGCTATTTACAATGAGCAGTTCTTC.

This rearrangement joins TRBV11-2 to TRBJ2-7; 9 bases map to TRBD2. The V gene's germline CDR1 is SGHAT and CDR2 FQNNGV. There are 15 residues in the CDR3. V lost 3 bases to trimming and J lost 3 bases; unmatched junction nucleotides: 6. CDR3 residues: CASSFSAGGFYEQYF. As DNA, the CDR3 is TGTGCCAGCAGCTTTTCAGCGGGAGGATTCTACGAGCAGTACTTC.

V and J are TRBV6-4 and TRBJ2-1, with 11 bases aligning to TRBD2. The CDR3 has 17 amino acids. The ends lost 5 bases at V and 8 bases at J; junction bases unmatched: 14. Germline V CDR1 and CDR2: MRHNA, SNTAGT. The CDR3 nucleotides read TGTGCCAGCAGTCGAGGGCTTCTAGCGGGGGGAAGCGATGAGCAGTTCTTC. Amino acids: CASSRGLLAGGSDEQFF.

This clone appeared a few times. The V and J genes are TRBV19 and TRBJ2-1; D might be TRBD1 (5 bases). CDR3 length: 15 amino acids. Germline values: CDR1 LNHDA, CDR2 SQIVND (reference sequence). V was trimmed by 0 bases and J by 4 bases, leaving 10 bases between them. The CDR3 protein is CASSIDSTEYNEQFF. The CDR3 region has the DNA TGTGCCAGTAGTATAGATTCGACAGAGTACAATGAGCAGTTCTTC.

This chain joins TRBV28 and TRBJ2-7; 11 nucleotides match TRBD2. The CDR3 spans 17 residues. V was clipped by 1 base and J by 2 bases; unmatched bases: 7. Germline CDR1 MDHEN, CDR2 SYDVKM. The CDR3 loop is CASSLSLAGGHTYEQYF. The CDR3 DNA is TGTGCCAGCAGTTTATCTCTAGCGGGGGGACATACCTACGAGCAGTACTTC.

The rearrangement uses TRBV7-9 and TRBJ2-3; 7 bases match TRBD1. The V gene end was trimmed by 5 bases and the J gene end by 1 base; junction bases not matched to a gene: 3. The CDR3 has 14 amino acids. The germline V gene has CDR1 SEHNR and CDR2 FQNEAQ (reference sequence). As DNA, the CDR3 is TGTGCCAGCAGCCGGGACAGACGCACAGATACGCAGTATTTT. Its translation: CASSRDRRTDTQYF.

The chain links TRBV5-1 to TRBJ1-1; D possibly corresponds to TRBD1 (5 bases). The CDR3 sequence is 15 residues long. Trimming removed 2 bases at V and 3 bases at J, with 14 bases between. Germline CDR1 and CDR2: SGHRS and YFSETQ. Here the CDR3 reads CASSFVGAPDTEAFF. The CDR3 region has the DNA TGCGCCAGCAGCTTTGTCGGGGCGCCGGACACTGAAGCTTTCTTT. The whole variable domain, remainder taken from reference TRBV5-1 and TRBJ1-1, is KAGVTQTPRYLIKTRGQQVTLSCSPISGHRSVSWYQQTPGQGLQFLFEYFSETQRNKGNFPGRFSGRQFSNSRSEMNVSTLELGDSALYLCASSFVGAPDTEAFFGQGTRLTVV.

This chain connects TRBV15 to TRBJ2-3, with D perhaps matching TRBD1 or TRBD2 (7 bases each). CDR3 length: 15 amino acids. Germline lookup yields CDR1 LNHNV and CDR2 YYDKDF (reference sequence). Trimming pared 3 bases from V and 4 bases from J, leaving 14 bases between. For the CDR3, the DNA is TGTGCCACCAGCAGCGTCAGGGGGGGTCCAGATACGCAGTATTTT. The encoded protein is CATSSVRGGPDTQYF.

V gene TRBV4-3 combines with J gene TRBJ1-6, with TRBD1 identical over 7 bases. CDR3 size: 13 residues. Trimming at V came to 3 bases and at J to 10 bases, leaving 3 bases not matched to a gene. Germline CDR1 reads LGHNA; CDR2 reads YSLEER. The CDR3 spells CASSQTGQSPLHF. The CDR3 nucleotides are TGCGCCAGCAGCCAGACAGGGCAATCACCCCTCCACTTT.

This chain links TRBV5-1 with TRBJ2-2; 9 nucleotides align to TRBD1. The germline gives CDR1 SGHRS, CDR2 YFSETQ. The CDR3 contains 14 residues. J was trimmed by 7 bases and V by 5 bases; bases with no gene match: 6. CDR3 loop: CASRRDRAGGELFF. The DNA for the CDR3 is TGCGCCAGCAGACGGGACAGGGCCGGCGGGGAGCTGTTTTTT.

This clone was seen many times. J is TRBJ1-1 and V is TRBV5-6; no reliable D call. CDR1 is SGHDT and CDR2 is YYEEEE in the germline V gene. CDR3 length equals 14 residues. The V gene lost 1 base and the J gene lost 1 base, with 8 bases spanning the gap. The CDR3 DNA reads as TGTGCCAGCAGCTTGAGAGGGTGGAACACTGAAGCTTTCTTT. Encoded protein: CASSLRGWNTEAFF. The full variable domain, completed using reference TRBV5-6 and TRBJ1-1, is DAGVTQSPTHLIKTRGQQVTLRCSPKSGHDTVSWYQQALGQGPQFIFQYYEEEERQRGNFPDRFSGHQFPNYSSELNVNALLLGDSALYLCASSLRGWNTEAFFGQGTRLTVV.

On this clone: Other DNA sequences in the sample encode the same CDR3. V gene TRBV5-4 combines with J gene TRBJ1-2, with D hard to call. The germline V gene encodes CDR1 SGHNT and CDR2 YYREEE (reference sequence). V was trimmed by 0 bases and J by 4 bases, leaving 7 bases between them. This CDR3 is 13 amino acids long. CDR3 residues: CASSLDRFYGYTF. The CDR3 DNA reads TGTGCCAGCAGCTTGGACAGATTCTATGGCTACACCTTC.

The V and J genes are TRBV11-2 and TRBJ1-4; possibly TRBD1 for D (6 bases). The germline V gene has CDR1 SGHAT and CDR2 FQNNGV. Trimming left V 0 bases short and J 17 bases short, with 13 bases between. This CDR3 has 12 amino acids. The CDR3 sequence is CASSLDKGQIFF. The CDR3 DNA sequence: TGTGCCAGCAGCTTAGATAAAGGACAGATCTTTTTT.

The gene calls are TRBV30 and TRBJ1-4, with 9 bases that match TRBD1. CDR1 is GTSNPN and CDR2 is SVGIG in the germline V gene (reference sequence). The CDR3 runs to 13 residues. With 3 bases clipped from V and 7 bases from J, the junction kept 3 bases outside the gene matches. CDR3 DNA sequence: TGTGCCTGGAGGGGACAGGGTTTTGAAAAACTGTTTTTT. Encoded protein: CAWRGQGFEKLFF. Using reference TRBV30 and TRBJ1-4 for the parts outside the CDR3, the full variable domain is SQTIHQWPATLVQPVGSPLSLECTVEGTSNPNLYWYRQAAGRGLQLLFYSVGIGQISSEVPQNLSASRPQDRQFILSSKKLLLSDSGFYLCAWRGQGFEKLFFGSGTQLSVL.

The CDR3 sequence: CASSFAARQETQYF. In DNA form, the CDR3 reads TGTGCCAGCAGCTTTGCAGCGCGACAAGAGACCCAGTACTTC. The V gene is TRBV7-2, the J gene TRBJ2-5; D call uncertain. V was shortened by 3 bases and J by 2 bases, with 10 bases between the two germline ends. Germline V gene lookup returns CDR1 SGHTA and CDR2 FQGNSA. The CDR3 sequence is 14 residues long. Full variable domain (remainder filled in from reference TRBV7-2 and TRBJ2-5): GAGVSQSPSNKVTEKGKDVELRCDPISGHTALYWYRQSLGQGLEFLIYFQGNSAPDKSGLPSDRFSAERTGGSVSTLTIQRTQQEDSAVYLCASSFAARQETQYFGPGTRLLVL.

V is TRBV5-1 and J is TRBJ2-3; 7 positions match TRBD1. The CDR3 length is 16 residues. V shed 5 bases, J shed 0 bases, and the junction held 9 bases outside the gene matches. In germline, CDR1 is SGHRS, CDR2 YFSETQ. In DNA form, the CDR3 reads TGCGCCAGCAGACTAATAGGGGGCGTAAGCACAGATACGCAGTATTTT. Translation: CASRLIGGVSTDTQYF.

The chain couples TRBV11-2 to TRBJ1-2; D not certain. The CDR3 totals 13 residues. V dropped 0 bases and J dropped 7 bases, with 9 bases sitting between them. Germline CDR1 reads SGHAT; CDR2 reads FQNNGV. CDR3 sequence reads: CASSLEGYGGYTF. The CDR3 DNA follows: TGTGCCAGCAGCTTAGAGGGGTACGGTGGCTACACCTTC.

This chain connects TRBV19 to TRBJ2-3, with 10 positions matching TRBD2. The V segment lost 4 bases and the J segment 0 bases; nucleotides outside the gene matches: 4. CDR3 size: 16 residues. CDR1 is LNHDA, CDR2 SQIVND, per germline (reference sequence). CDR3 coding DNA: TGTGCCAGTAGTAGGTTACTAGCGGGAAGCACAGATACGCAGTATTTT. Protein sequence: CASSRLLAGSTDTQYF.